This T cell receptor beta chain appears in the sequencing data of a study of T cells expressing NK-cell markers. Study overall: One of eight sequenced donors was HCMV-seronegative; the other seven were seropositive. Notes on the study in general: Uncertainty persisted over the HCMV specificity of expanded NKG2C+ T cell clones. Of the CD8+ T cells in about 6 donors, roughly 1.0-7.0% belonged to dominant NKG2C+ clonotypes.

cDNA encoding TCR beta was synthesized via 5'RACE template switching incorporating UMIs. From its re-call of the 5' RACE reads, TCRdb lists each CDR3 protein once, without DNA. The sample totals about 460,000 distinct CDR3 sequences. In regard to this clonotype: Antigen unknown.

This TCR was recovered from a woman between 50 and 59 years old in good health. Sample: blood T cells: a sorted CD56 or NKG2C T cell subset, CD4+ or CD8+ T cells, or bulk PBMC T cells (not recorded which).

CDR3 protein: CASSPGPPPLHF. This chain links TRBV12-3 or TRBV12-4 with TRBJ1-6; TCRdb designates TRBD1, a call that cannot be tested without DNA. CDR3 length: 12 amino acids.